These 27 T cell receptor beta chains originate from one sample sequenced in a study of identical twins. TCRdb recomputed calls from the 5' RACE reads with MiXCR, one row per CDR3 protein. The profile shows 600,000 to 800,000 distinct CDR3 sequences, around 20% of them singletons. In addition, the sample was reused for a study of T cells expressing NK-cell markers.

The sample consisted of PBMCs. These receptors all come from a woman between 18 and 29 years old in good health.

The rearrangement joins TRBV29-1 to TRBJ2-7; possibly TRBD1 or TRBD2 for D (5 bases each). The germline V and J ends were trimmed by 7 bases and 6 bases, with 16 bases remaining between them. This CDR3 has 12 amino acids. Germline CDR1 and CDR2: SQVTM and ANQGSEA. In DNA, the CDR3 is TGCAGCGCCAATGAGAGGGGTAGCGAGCAGTACTTC. Its translation is CSANERGSEQYF.

The chain combines TRBV7-2 with TRBJ2-7; the D is unclear. Per the germline V gene, CDR1 is SGHTA and CDR2 is FQGNSA. Deletions cut 8 bases from V and 4 bases from J, with 9 bases between. This CDR3 is built from 11 residues. The CDR3 coding sequence is TGTGCCAGCGCCGAAGGGTACGAGCAGTACTTC. Its protein is CASAEGYEQYF.

The chain recombines TRBV6-1 with TRBJ2-2, with 9 nucleotides matching TRBD2. This CDR3 has 15 amino acids. The trim removed 6 bases at V and 4 bases at J, leaving 6 bases unmatched. Germline CDR1 MNHNS, CDR2 SASEGT. CDR3 DNA: TGTGCCAGCAGCGCTCTAGCGGGGACCACCGGGGAGCTGTTTTTT. Translating it yields CASSALAGTTGELFF.

V gene TRBV20-1 combines with J gene TRBJ2-5; no reliable D call. Germline V gene data show CDR1 as DFQATT and CDR2 as SNEGSKA (reference sequence). The CDR3 consists of 12 residues. V was pared by 3 bases and J by 0 bases, with 5 bases between. The chain's CDR3 is CSARDHQETQYF. Written as DNA, the CDR3 is TGCAGTGCTAGGGACCACCAAGAGACCCAGTACTTC.

The chain links TRBV6-2 or TRBV6-3 to TRBJ2-1; TRBD2 agrees at 16 bases. This CDR3 contains 20 residues. Losses at the gene ends were 2 bases for V and 0 bases for J; bases not matched to a gene: 7. Germline assignment: CDR1 MNHEY and CDR2 SVGEGT. CDR3 in amino acids: CASSYQRGLAGGSSYNEQFF. The CDR3 DNA sequence: TGTGCCAGCAGTTACCAGCGGGGACTAGCGGGAGGGAGCTCCTACAATGAGCAGTTCTTC.

The gene calls are TRBV20-1 and TRBJ2-1; 8 nucleotides align to TRBD2. CDR3 length: 14 amino acids. Germline assignment: CDR1 DFQATT and CDR2 SNEGSKA (reference sequence). V lost 7 bases to trimming and J lost 4 bases; unmatched junction nucleotides: 9. The DNA for the CDR3 is TGCAGTGTCACGGGGGGGCCGCGATACAATGAGCAGTTCTTC. As protein: CSVTGGPRYNEQFF.

This rearrangement joins TRBV7-6 to TRBJ2-3; the D gene could be TRBD1 or TRBD2 (5 bases each). The CDR3 totals 14 residues. V was pared by 7 bases and J by 6 bases, with 17 bases between. The germline V gene encodes CDR1 SGHVS and CDR2 FNYEAQ. The CDR3 protein is CASTPVRGRDTQYF. CDR3 coding DNA: TGTGCCAGCACCCCGGTCCGGGGCAGGGATACGCAGTATTTT.

This chain connects TRBV29-1 to TRBJ1-1, with TRBD1 matching over 7 bases. There are 15 residues in the CDR3. With V trimmed by 7 bases and J by 0 bases, 11 bases remained unmatched. Germline values: CDR1 SQVTM, CDR2 ANQGSEA. In DNA, the CDR3 is TGCAGCGGAGGGCGCAGGACAGGCATGAACACTGAAGCTTTCTTT. As protein: CSGGRRTGMNTEAFF.

This clonotype was counted only a few times. V gene TRBV7-2 combines with J gene TRBJ2-1; TRBD1 matches at 8 bases. V shed 5 bases, J shed 0 bases, and the junction held 6 bases outside the gene matches. In germline, CDR1 is SGHTA, CDR2 FQGNSA. There are 16 residues in the CDR3. The CDR3 bases are TGTGCCAGCAGCCGCACAGGGGGGAGCTCCTACAATGAGCAGTTCTTC. It translates to CASSRTGGSSYNEQFF.

The rearrangement joins TRBV11-2 to TRBJ2-3; 9 bases map to TRBD2. The CDR3 is 18 residues long. Germline V gives CDR1 SGHAT, CDR2 FQNNGV. V was clipped by 5 bases and J by 6 bases; unmatched bases: 18. The CDR3: CASSPQIFAGGGTDTQYF. CDR3 DNA sequence: TGTGCCAGCAGCCCCCAAATCTTTGCGGGAGGGGGTACCGATACGCAGTATTTT.

This clonotype was seen ten or more times. The chain uses TRBV7-9 and TRBJ1-2; 7 bases fit TRBD1. Per germline, CDR1 SEHNR and CDR2 FQNEAQ (reference sequence). CDR3 length: 14 amino acids. After removal of 4 bases from V and 4 bases from J, the junction contained 6 bases not matched to a gene. The CDR3 is CASSYSDRPYGYTF. The CDR3 region has the DNA TGTGCCAGCAGCTATTCGGACAGGCCCTATGGCTACACCTTC.

Only a few counts were recorded for this clonotype. V and J are TRBV10-3 and TRBJ2-7; D is ambiguous. There are 13 residues in the CDR3. Between the trimmed V and J ends, which lost 6 bases and 0 bases, there was a span of 9 bases. Looked up from germline, CDR1 is ENHRY and CDR2 is SYGVKD. CDR3 sequence reads: CAIRERSSYEQYF. CDR3 coding DNA: TGTGCCATCAGGGAGCGAAGCTCCTACGAGCAGTACTTC.

The chain employs TRBV11-2 and TRBJ2-7, with TRBD1 matching 7 bases. Germline lookup yields CDR1 SGHAT and CDR2 FQNNGV. The CDR3 is 13 residues long. J was trimmed by 6 bases and V by 4 bases; bases with no gene match: 6. The CDR3 sequence is CASSSGQAGEQYF. The CDR3 coding sequence is TGTGCCAGCAGCTCAGGACAGGCAGGCGAGCAGTACTTC.

This clonotype occurred a few times. This chain links TRBV4-1 with TRBJ2-7; 7 nucleotides align to TRBD1. The CDR3 length is 14 residues. J lost 5 bases, V lost 2 bases, and 6 bases had no gene match. From germline, CDR1 is MGHRA and CDR2 YSYEKL. CDR3 sequence: CASSQLTGIHEQYF. The CDR3 DNA follows: TGCGCCAGCAGCCAACTGACAGGGATCCACGAGCAGTACTTC.

This clonotype was seen a few times. The J gene is TRBJ1-2, the V gene TRBV20-1; weak D call: TRBD1 (5 bases). Germline V lookup: CDR1 DFQATT, CDR2 SNEGSKA (reference sequence). V dropped 6 bases and J dropped 4 bases, with 21 bases sitting between them. The CDR3 extends over 15 amino acids. DNA of the CDR3: TGCAGTGCAAGGCGGCGGGACGACCTTGGCTATGGCTACACCTTC. This gives the protein CSARRRDDLGYGYTF.

This clonotype was observed a few times. This chain's CDR3 is CSASDRGNEQYF. The DNA of the CDR3 is TGCAGTGCTAGTGACAGGGGCAACGAGCAGTACTTC. This chain connects TRBV20-1 to TRBJ2-7; 8 bases line up with TRBD1. CDR1 is DFQATT, CDR2 SNEGSKA, per germline (reference sequence). Trimming took 3 bases from V and 5 from J; bases not matched to a gene: 3. The CDR3 has 12 residues.

In its sample, this clonotype was seen a few times. V gene TRBV5-5 combines with J gene TRBJ2-1; 11 bases match TRBD2. The CDR3 has 16 amino acids. The V gene's germline CDR1 is SGHKS and CDR2 YYEKEE (reference sequence). Trimming took 2 bases from V and 4 from J; bases not matched to a gene: 5. CDR3 residues: CASSLNIAGGYNEQFF. The CDR3 nucleotides read TGTGCCAGCAGCTTAAATATAGCGGGAGGGTACAATGAGCAGTTCTTC.

This chain uses TRBV6-5 with TRBJ2-3; 7 positions agree with TRBD2. The CDR3 sequence is 15 residues long. Germline-derived CDR1 and CDR2 are MNHEY and SVGAGI. Trimming took 2 bases from V and 4 from J; bases not matched to a gene: 6. CDR3 loop: CASSYVRGVADTQYF. CDR3 sequence (DNA): TGTGCCAGCAGTTACGTTCGGGGGGTGGCAGATACGCAGTATTTT.

In this sample, this clonotype turned up a few times. This rearrangement joins TRBV12-3 or TRBV12-4 to TRBJ2-7, with a tentative D call TRBD2 (6 bases). The CDR3 sequence is 13 residues long. Deletions cut 1 base from V and 6 bases from J, with 10 bases between. The CDR3 reads CASSLVREIEQYF. CDR3 in DNA: TGTGCCAGCAGTTTAGTGCGGGAAATCGAGCAGTACTTC.

Ten or more counts support this clonotype. The chain couples TRBV20-1 to TRBJ2-1; unclear D gene. V lost 5 bases to trimming and J lost 7 bases, with 9 bases between them. The CDR3 is 11 residues long. CDR1 DFQATT and CDR2 SNEGSKA come from the germline V gene (reference sequence). CDR3 amino acids: CSAYRVNEQFF. The CDR3 nucleotides are TGCAGTGCTTACCGAGTAAATGAGCAGTTCTTC.

The chain carries TRBV20-1 and TRBJ2-1; D is perhaps TRBD1 or TRBD2 (5 bases each). Germline assignment: CDR1 DFQATT and CDR2 SNEGSKA (reference sequence). CDR3 length equals 11 residues. V shed 2 bases and J shed 8 bases, with 7 bases lying between them. The CDR3 loop is CSARRGDEQFF. Here the CDR3 DNA reads TGCAGTGCTAGACGGGGCGATGAGCAGTTCTTC.

This clonotype was seen more than once but under ten times. V is TRBV5-1 and J is TRBJ2-1, with D unresolved. Per germline, CDR1 SGHRS and CDR2 YFSETQ. CDR3 size: 17 residues. V was clipped by 4 bases and J by 2 bases, with 19 bases between them. The CDR3 protein is CASSLMTNPKAYNEQFF. The CDR3 coding sequence is TGCGCCAGCAGCCTGATGACAAATCCCAAAGCCTACAATGAGCAGTTCTTC.

This clonotype was seen many times. V gene TRBV6-1 combines with J gene TRBJ1-1; the D gene is possibly TRBD1 (5 bases). Germline lookup yields CDR1 MNHNS and CDR2 SASEGT. There are 13 residues in the CDR3. The V end lost 7 bases, the J end lost 4 bases, and 13 bases lay between the germline ends. CDR3 loop: CASMLGAGTEAFF. CDR3 sequence (DNA): TGTGCCAGCATGCTCGGGGCTGGCACTGAAGCTTTCTTT.

The chain recombines TRBV2 with TRBJ1-1; D call uncertain. The ends were cut back, 6 bases at V and 0 bases at J, with 14 bases in the middle. The germline V gene has CDR1 SNHLY and CDR2 FYNNEI. This CDR3 spans 15 amino acids. This chain's CDR3 is CASRPTVWLNTEAFF. The CDR3 region has the DNA TGTGCCAGCAGACCTACGGTGTGGTTGAACACTGAAGCTTTCTTT.

The V call is TRBV19, the J call TRBJ2-7, with no clear D. This CDR3 spans 18 amino acids. The germline gives CDR1 LNHDA, CDR2 SQIVND (reference sequence). The V and J ends lost 3 bases and 0 bases respectively, with 21 bases between them. The CDR3 loop is CASSMTLLGRTSSYEQYF. The CDR3 nucleotides are TGTGCCAGTAGTATGACCTTATTGGGAAGGACGAGCTCCTACGAGCAGTACTTC.

This clonotype was counted only a few times. The rearrangement links TRBV10-3 to TRBJ1-1, with TRBD1 identical over 7 bases. V lost 4 bases, J lost 1 base, and 9 bases stayed unmatched. The CDR3 runs 16 residues. CDR1 and CDR2 (germline): ENHRY, SYGVKD. The CDR3 nucleotides read TGTGCCATCAGTGCCCGCCAACAGGGGCGGAACACTGAAGCTTTCTTT. Amino acids: CAISARQQGRNTEAFF.

The chain uses TRBV20-1 and TRBJ2-7, with D uncertain. CDR3 length equals 13 residues. Germline V CDR1 and CDR2: DFQATT, SNEGSKA (reference sequence). Deletions cut 6 bases from V and 2 bases from J, with 14 bases between. CDR3 sequence reads: CSAKLAGTYEQYF. The CDR3 coding sequence is TGCAGTGCCAAATTGGCAGGTACCTACGAGCAGTACTTC.